The clone carrying this TCR beta chain was counted a few times. Its antigen is still unknown. This record belongs to a study of blood T cells in healthy people across ages. Study in general: The template switching approach captured approximately one barcoded beta molecule for every two T cells.

Regarding the study as a whole: Unsorted PBMCs prevented conclusive naive versus antigen-experienced comparison. A strong correlation was found between TCR beta diversity and the percentage of naive T cells.

The authors ran a second PCR of 7 to 11 cycles using a sample-barcoded 5' primer and a J-beta primer mix. Each cDNA was tagged by a template-switch adaptor containing 12 random nucleotides. MiXCR, applied by TCRdb to the 5' RACE reads, yields one record per CDR3 protein. In the table there are roughly 680,000 distinct CDR3 sequences, approximately 52% of which are singletons. Trimming left V 7 bases short and J 0 bases short, with 19 bases between. The CDR3 has 17 amino acids. Sequenced material: blood. The receptor's source is an elderly woman in good health. V usage is TRBV12-3 or TRBV12-4 and J usage is TRBJ2-1; D is tentatively TRBD1 or TRBD2 (5 bases each). The CDR3, as DNA: TGTGCCAGCACCTTTTGGCGTGGGGGTTCCTCCTACAATGAGCAGTTCTTC. Its translation is CASTFWRGGSSYNEQFF.